This is a list of T cell receptor beta chains from one sample in a study of blood T cell repertoires in COVID-19. Method: immunoSEQ multiplex PCR; TCRdb's copy keeps in-frame clones and lacks some. Here the sample spans 200,000 to 250,000 clones, about 82% being singletons. The specimen sequenced was peripheral blood. The receptors shown here come from a woman of 80 years or more with COVID-19, enrolled during active disease. The CDR3 runs from the conserved cysteine through the conserved F or W. The D gene is left open where the match is weak. Size tells how often a clone was seen (once, few, many) or the class of an expanded clone, and some rows leave it out.

once	TRBV7-6	TRBJ2-3	NA	CASSSTTASTDTQYF	TGTGCCAGCAGTTCCACTACCGCTAGCACAGATACGCAGTATTTT
NA	TRBV6-2/TRBV6-3	TRBJ2-3	NA	CASSYFFVTRGAEGTDTQYF	TGTGCCAGCAGTTATTTTTTTGTGACTAGAGGGGCGGAGGGCACAGATACGCAGTATTTT
NA	TRBV19	TRBJ1-5	TRBD1	CASSLGQGLNQPQHF	TGTGCCAGTAGCCTCGGACAGGGGCTCAATCAGCCCCAGCATTTT
NA	TRBV9	TRBJ2-5	TRBD1	CASSVGTGIGQETQYF	TGTGCCAGCAGCGTAGGGACAGGGATAGGCCAAGAGACCCAGTACTTC
NA	TRBV11-3	TRBJ2-1	TRBD2	CASSLGRGDYNEQFF	TGTGCCAGCAGCTTAGGGCGGGGGGACTACAATGAGCAGTTCTTC
NA	TRBV3-1/TRBV3-2	TRBJ1-2	NA	CASSHRTETNYGYTF	TGTGCCAGCAGCCATAGGACAGAAACTAACTATGGCTACACCTTC
few	TRBV18	TRBJ2-5	NA	CASVTTLEETQYF	TGTGCCAGCGTCACCACCCTGGAGGAGACCCAGTACTTC
NA	TRBV7-3	TRBJ2-7	TRBD2	CASSFGEGSYEQYF	TGTGCCAGCAGCTTTGGGGAGGGCAGCTACGAGCAGTACTTC
NA	TRBV18	TRBJ1-1	NA	CASSGGRVNTEAFF	TGTGCCAGCTCAGGGGGCAGGGTGAACACTGAAGCTTTCTTT
NA	TRBV3-1/TRBV3-2	TRBJ2-5	NA	CASSQLVSGGTQYF	TGTGCCAGCAGCCAACTAGTGTCCGGAGGGACCCAGTACTTC
few	TRBV3-1/TRBV3-2	TRBJ2-5	TRBD2	CASSHIAGKETQYF	TGTGCCAGCAGCCACATAGCGGGGAAAGAGACCCAGTACTTC
NA	TRBV10-1	TRBJ2-1	TRBD2	CASSCSGDRWNEQFF	TGCGCCAGCAGCTGTAGCGGGGATAGGTGGAATGAGCAGTTCTTC
NA	TRBV5-1	TRBJ1-2	TRBD1	CASSLGTGLDSGYTF	TGCGCCAGCAGCTTGGGGACAGGGCTTGATTCGGGCTACACCTTC
few	TRBV5-4	TRBJ2-5	NA	CASRAGGGGQETQYF	TGTGCCAGCAGGGCAGGAGGAGGAGGGCAAGAGACCCAGTACTTC
NA	TRBV24-1	TRBJ1-5	NA	CATSDPAVSNQPQHF	TGTGCCACCAGTGATCCTGCGGTAAGCAATCAGCCCCAGCATTTT
NA	TRBV3-1/TRBV3-2	TRBJ1-6	NA	CASSRGGRDSPLHF	TGTGCCAGCAGTCGGGGGGGGCGGGATTCACCCCTCCACTTT
NA	TRBV11-2	TRBJ2-2	NA	CASSLDLFTGELFF	TGTGCCAGCAGCTTAGATCTGTTCACCGGGGAGCTGTTTTTT
NA	TRBV6-5	TRBJ2-5	TRBD2	CVGGSGKETQYF	TGTGTCGGGGGTAGCGGGAAAGAGACCCAGTACTTC
NA	TRBV5-1	TRBJ1-2	NA	CASSFTTGNYGYTF	TGCGCCAGCAGCTTTACCACAGGGAACTATGGCTACACCTTC
NA	TRBV4-2	TRBJ1-2	NA	CASSQEGKVGTYYYGYTF	TGTGCCAGCAGCCAAGAGGGCAAAGTGGGGACTTACTACTATGGCTACACCTTC
NA	TRBV11-1	TRBJ2-7	NA	CASRYDPTYEQYF	TGTGCCAGCAGGTACGATCCTACCTACGAGCAGTACTTC
NA	TRBV18	TRBJ1-5	TRBD1	CASSPPGTGGNQPQHF	TGTGCCAGCTCACCACCTGGGACAGGGGGTAATCAGCCCCAGCATTTT